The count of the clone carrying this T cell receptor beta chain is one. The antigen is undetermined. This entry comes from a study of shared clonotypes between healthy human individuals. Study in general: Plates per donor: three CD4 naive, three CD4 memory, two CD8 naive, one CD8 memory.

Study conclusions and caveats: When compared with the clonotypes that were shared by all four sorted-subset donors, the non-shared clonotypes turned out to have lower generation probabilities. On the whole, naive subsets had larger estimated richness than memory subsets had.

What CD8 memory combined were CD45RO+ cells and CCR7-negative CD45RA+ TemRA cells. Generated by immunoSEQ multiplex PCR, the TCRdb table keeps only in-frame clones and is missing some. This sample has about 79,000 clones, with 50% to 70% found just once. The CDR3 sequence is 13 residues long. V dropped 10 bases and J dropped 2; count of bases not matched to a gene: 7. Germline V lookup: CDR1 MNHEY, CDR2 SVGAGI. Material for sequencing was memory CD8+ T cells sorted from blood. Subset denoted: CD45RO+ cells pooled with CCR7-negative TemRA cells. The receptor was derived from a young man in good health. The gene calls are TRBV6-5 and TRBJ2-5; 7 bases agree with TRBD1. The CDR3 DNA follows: TGTGCCACAAACCGGGACAGACAAGAGACCCAGTACTTC. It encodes CATNRDRQETQYF.